A single sample gave rise to the 28 T cell receptor beta chains below, sequenced in a study of blood T cell repertoires in COVID-19. Produced via immunoSEQ multiplex PCR; TCRdb's table is partial and in-frame only. The data show 150,000 to 200,000 clones, approximately 83% seen once. The sample was peripheral blood. These receptor sequences come from a man aged 70 or older who had recovered from COVID-19.

As DNA, the CDR3 is TGTGCCAGCAGCCAATTTCAATATGGCTACACCTTC. Its protein is CASSQFQYGYTF. The gene calls are TRBV14 and TRBJ1-2; D not resolved. V lost 2 bases to trimming and J lost 5 bases, with 6 bases between them. Germline V gene sequence: CDR1 SGHDN, CDR2 FVKESK. This CDR3 spans 12 amino acids.

This clone occurred once. This chain links TRBV14 with TRBJ2-5; 11 bases line up with TRBD2. CDR3 size: 16 residues. The germline V gene has CDR1 SGHDN and CDR2 FVKESK. V dropped 2 bases and J dropped 3; count of bases not matched to a gene: 5. The CDR3 bases are TGTGCCAGCAGCCAAACAGAACTAGCGGGAGAAGAGACCCAGTACTTC. Translation: CASSQTELAGEETQYF.

This chain uses TRBV7-9 with TRBJ2-2; unclear D gene. V lost 3 bases to trimming and J lost 4 bases, with 9 bases between them. CDR1 is SEHNR and CDR2 is FQNEAQ in the germline V gene (reference sequence). The CDR3 consists of 14 residues. This CDR3 is CASSLQETTGELFF. CDR3 DNA sequence: TGTGCCAGCAGCTTGCAGGAAACCACCGGGGAGCTGTTTTTT.

The gene calls are TRBV4-3 and TRBJ2-3; 9 positions match TRBD2. The germline gives CDR1 LGHNA, CDR2 YSLEER. Unmatched junction bases numbered 10, after V lost 0 bases and J lost 6 bases. The CDR3 spans 17 residues. The CDR3 nucleotides read TGCGCCAGCAGCCAAGATTTGGCGGGAGGGCCAGGGGATACGCAGTATTTT. This translates into CASSQDLAGGPGDTQYF.

This chain joins TRBV15 and TRBJ2-2; D is undetermined. The CDR3 contains 14 residues. The V end was cut by 7 bases, the J end by 1 base, with 10 bases between. In germline, CDR1 is LNHNV, CDR2 YYDKDF (reference sequence). The CDR3 DNA follows: TGTGCCACCAACCCCCGACAGAACACCGGGGAGCTGTTTTTT. Its translation: CATNPRQNTGELFF.

V usage is TRBV5-6 and J usage is TRBJ1-6, with 7 bases that match TRBD1. Germline-derived CDR1 and CDR2 are SGHDT and YYEEEE. Trimming cost V 2 bases and J 8 bases; bases outside gene matches: 4. CDR3 length: 14 residues. The CDR3 DNA follows: TGTGCCAGCAGCTTTGCCAGGGGGGATTCACCCCTCCACTTT. Protein sequence: CASSFARGDSPLHF.

The sample holds one count of this clone. The CDR3 region is CASSQVPSEKLFF. The CDR3 nucleotides are TGTGCCAGCAGCCAAGTACCGAGTGAAAAACTGTTTTTT. The chain links TRBV3-1 (or the pseudogene TRBV3-2) to TRBJ1-4; D is ambiguous. Germline V gene sequence: CDR1 LGHDT, CDR2 YNNKEL (reference sequence). The V end lost 1 base, the J end lost 7 bases, and 7 bases lay between the germline ends. The CDR3 has 13 residues.

V is TRBV4-3 and J is TRBJ1-2, with a possible D match to TRBD1 (5 bases). Germline-derived CDR1 and CDR2 are LGHNA and YSLEER. V lost 1 base and J lost 4, with 13 bases in between. The CDR3 runs 15 residues. For the CDR3, the DNA is TGCGCCAGCAGCCAAGGGACAACCACCTTCTATGGCTACACCTTC. Translated, it gives CASSQGTTTFYGYTF.

V usage is TRBV15 and J usage is TRBJ2-1, with TRBD2 matching over 7 bases. Trimming cost V 0 bases and J 9 bases; bases outside gene matches: 5. The germline gives CDR1 LNHNV, CDR2 YYDKDF (reference sequence). The CDR3 length is 14 residues. Written as DNA, the CDR3 is TGTGCCACCAGCAGAGAGGGCGGGAGACTTGAGCAGTTCTTC. It translates to CATSREGGRLEQFF.

The chain couples TRBV7-9 to TRBJ2-5; a weak D match, TRBD2 (5 bases). The CDR3 has 14 residues. Germline values: CDR1 SEHNR, CDR2 FQNEAQ (reference sequence). With 5 bases removed from V and 0 bases from J, the gap between germline ends came to 10 bases. CDR3: CASSPAGNQETQYF. In DNA, the CDR3 is TGTGCCAGCAGCCCCGCGGGCAACCAAGAGACCCAGTACTTC.

The chain combines TRBV29-1 with TRBJ2-3; 7 nucleotides agree with TRBD1. V was clipped by 6 bases and J by 6 bases; unmatched bases: 21. Germline V gene data show CDR1 as SQVTM and CDR2 as ANQGSEA. The CDR3 contains 17 residues. The CDR3 is CSVKGTVTYGSTDTQYF. Written as DNA, the CDR3 is TGCAGCGTAAAAGGGACAGTTACCTATGGTTCCACGGATACGCAGTATTTT.

The chain is built from TRBV27 and TRBJ1-5; D is perhaps TRBD1 (6 bases). Germline loops: CDR1 MNHEY, CDR2 SMNVEV (reference sequence). V lost 3 bases and J lost 7, with 13 bases in between. The CDR3 is 14 residues long. The CDR3 DNA sequence: TGTGCCAGCAGTTTCGCAGGGGATGGGCAGCCCCAGCATTTT. Its protein product is CASSFAGDGQPQHF.

CDR3 region: CASSLGAGGSTGANVLTF. The CDR3 coding sequence is TGCGCCAGCAGCTTGGGGGCAGGGGGATCTACTGGGGCCAACGTCCTGACTTTC. The V gene is TRBV5-1, the J gene TRBJ2-6; TRBD1 matches at 7 bases. V lost 0 bases to trimming and J lost 2 bases; unmatched junction nucleotides: 8. The CDR3 runs to 18 residues. The V gene's germline CDR1 is SGHRS and CDR2 YFSETQ.

The table lists this clone with a few counts. V gene TRBV3-1 (or the pseudogene TRBV3-2) combines with J gene TRBJ1-3, with 7 bases identical to TRBD1. The CDR3 length is 15 residues. Germline V gives CDR1 LGHDT, CDR2 YNNKEL (reference sequence). V shed 5 bases and J 4 bases; nucleotides not matched to a gene: 8. CDR3 DNA sequence: TGTGCCAGCAGCACCAGACAGGGAGAAGGAAACACCATATATTTT. Its translation: CASSTRQGEGNTIYF.

V gene TRBV27 combines with J gene TRBJ1-6; 7 nucleotides line up with TRBD1. The CDR3 contains 14 residues. In germline, CDR1 is MNHEY, CDR2 SMNVEV (reference sequence). V lost 7 bases to trimming and J lost 7 bases; unmatched junction nucleotides: 7. The CDR3 reads CASTADRANSPLHF. CDR3 DNA sequence: TGTGCCAGCACTGCCGACAGGGCAAATTCACCCCTCCACTTT.

Here the CDR3 DNA reads TGTGCCAGCAGCTTCGGGGACAGCCTTCAAGCTTTCTTT. It yields the protein CASSFGDSLQAFF. This chain connects TRBV5-5 to TRBJ1-1, with TRBD1 matching 7 bases. Germline CDR1 reads SGHKS; CDR2 reads YYEKEE (reference sequence). The CDR3 extends over 13 amino acids. V was pared by 2 bases and J by 9 bases, with 7 bases of the junction left unmatched.

V gene TRBV5-1 combines with J gene TRBJ2-3, with 8 bases aligning to TRBD2. The CDR3 length is 16 residues. Germline CDR1 and CDR2: SGHRS and YFSETQ. V lost 0 bases and J lost 1; bases outside the gene matches: 4. The CDR3 here is CASSLAGTRGTDTQYF. In DNA, the CDR3 is TGCGCCAGCAGCTTGGCCGGGACTAGGGGCACAGATACGCAGTATTTT.

This chain connects TRBV7-2 to TRBJ2-5, with no clear D. Trimming left V 8 bases short and J 0 bases short, with 13 bases between. The CDR3 covers 14 residues. Germline values: CDR1 SGHTA, CDR2 FQGNSA. DNA of the CDR3: TGTGCCAGCTCCCTGAGCTATCACCAAGAGACCCAGTACTTC. This translates into CASSLSYHQETQYF.

The chain links TRBV5-5 to TRBJ2-5; D is unclear. CDR1 SGHKS and CDR2 YYEKEE come from the germline V gene (reference sequence). This CDR3 has 15 amino acids. V was shortened by 4 bases and J by 2 bases, with 15 bases between the two germline ends. The CDR3: CASSLIPGSQETQYF. The CDR3 DNA sequence: TGTGCCAGCAGCCTAATCCCGGGTAGTCAAGAGACCCAGTACTTC.

This chain links TRBV6-5 with TRBJ1-2; 9 bases agree with TRBD1. J gave up 3 bases and V 6 bases, and 5 bases lay outside the gene matches. CDR1 is MNHEY, CDR2 SVGAGI, per germline. The CDR3 consists of 14 residues. The CDR3 reads CASRGTGRDYGYTF. CDR3 coding DNA: TGTGCCAGCAGAGGGACAGGGAGAGACTATGGCTACACCTTC.

This clone is medium-sized within its sample. The chain couples TRBV3-1 (or the pseudogene TRBV3-2) to TRBJ2-7; no clear D gene. Trimming cost V 0 bases and J 4 bases, with 13 bases left between them. The CDR3 spans 15 residues. CDR1 and CDR2 (germline): LGHDT, YNNKEL (reference sequence). CDR3 sequence: CASSQDMTPRYEQYF. Here the CDR3 DNA reads TGTGCCAGCAGCCAAGATATGACTCCTAGATACGAGCAGTACTTC.

This clone has just a few counts. The V call is TRBV5-1, the J call TRBJ1-2; TRBD1 aligns across 8 bases. CDR1 SGHRS and CDR2 YFSETQ come from the germline V gene. The CDR3 loop spans 13 amino acids. The junction had 2 bases not matched to a gene; V was cut back by 4 bases and J by 3 bases. The CDR3 spells CASSLQGDYGYTF. CDR3 nucleotide sequence: TGCGCCAGCAGCCTACAGGGGGACTATGGCTACACCTTC.

The V gene is TRBV18, the J gene TRBJ2-5, with 8 bases that match TRBD2. CDR3 length: 16 residues. V shed 5 bases and J 2 bases; nucleotides not matched to a gene: 10. CDR1 KGHSH and CDR2 LQKENI come from the germline V gene. Here the CDR3 DNA reads TGTGCCAGCTCATCCTCCGGGGGGGGGCCTCAAGAGACCCAGTACTTC. This gives the protein CASSSSGGGPQETQYF.

With regard to this clone: The sample contains more than one DNA sequence encoding this CDR3. The V gene is TRBV10-3, the J gene TRBJ1-3; TRBD1 agrees at 7 bases. This CDR3 has 13 amino acids. The V segment lost 6 bases and the J segment 2 bases; nucleotides outside the gene matches: 1. Germline V gene data show CDR1 as ENHRY and CDR2 as SYGVKD. CDR3 nucleotides: TGTGCCATCAGGGGGACAGCTGGAAACACCATATATTTT. This codes for CAIRGTAGNTIYF.

This clone was recorded a few times. The chain uses TRBV5-1 and TRBJ2-2; 7 nucleotides line up with TRBD2. V gave up 2 bases and J gave up 4 bases; unmatched junction bases: 5. The CDR3 totals 15 residues. CDR1 is SGHRS, CDR2 YFSETQ, per germline. The CDR3 region has the DNA TGCGCCAGCAGCTTAAGGACTAGTCGCACCGGGGAGCTGTTTTTT. Protein: CASSLRTSRTGELFF.

The J gene is TRBJ2-4, the V gene TRBV18; TRBD2 is a possible D gene (6 bases). The CDR3 has 17 amino acids. Germline lookup yields CDR1 KGHSH and CDR2 LQKENI. V was cut by 5 bases and J by 0 bases, with 17 bases left in between. CDR3 sequence (DNA): TGTGCCAGCTCATACCAGGAGGGAGCCCTAGCCAAAAACATTCAGTACTTC. Residues: CASSYQEGALAKNIQYF.

This chain links TRBV24-1 with TRBJ1-5; 8 nucleotides match TRBD1. Per the germline V gene, CDR1 is KGHDR and CDR2 is SFDVKD. The CDR3 is 17 residues long. The J segment lost 7 bases and the V segment lost 2 bases, leaving 12 bases of the junction unmatched. The DNA of the CDR3 is TGTGCCACCAGTGATTATCTAGGCAGGGGGCCAAGGCAGCCCCAGCATTTT. It is translated as CATSDYLGRGPRQPQHF.

The CDR3, as DNA: TGTGCCAGCCGGGGGCTAGCGGGAGTGGGTGAGCAGTTCTTC. It yields the protein CASRGLAGVGEQFF. V and J are TRBV7-3 and TRBJ2-1, with 10 bases matching TRBD2. Losses at the gene ends were 8 bases for V and 9 bases for J; bases not matched to a gene: 10. The germline CDR1 and CDR2 sequences are SGHTA and FQGTGA. The CDR3 is made up of 14 amino acids.